The next 6 T cell receptor beta chains were all read from a single sample in a study of prognosis after radiotherapy for stage I lung cancer. By two-round multiplex PCR, the TCR beta CDR3 was amplified from genomic DNA. During first-round PCR, primers specific to each TRBV and TRBJ gene were used. MiXCR, applied by TCRdb to the multiplex PCR reads, yields one record per CDR3 protein. Altogether tens of thousands of distinct CDR3 sequences are present, more than 20% being singletons, with the ten largest covering under 10%. The sequenced sample was PBMCs, obtained before or after stereotactic body radiation therapy (not recorded which). These receptor sequences come from a donor older than 45 with non-small cell lung cancer.

This clonotype was seen ten or more times. The chain links TRBV2 to TRBJ2-7; 9 bases match TRBD1. The germline V gene encodes CDR1 SNHLY and CDR2 FYNNEI. This CDR3 contains 14 residues. V was pared by 1 base and J by 6 bases, with 4 bases of the junction left unmatched. CDR3 region: CASSEGTGEGEQYF. CDR3 nucleotide sequence: TGTGCCAGCAGTGAAGGGACAGGGGAGGGCGAGCAGTACTTC.

Regarding this clonotype: This may arise from a read error, as a much more abundant clone is one base away. J is TRBJ2-3 and V is TRBV7-8; 10 bases map to TRBD2. Trimming removed 5 bases from V and 2 bases from J; junction bases left unmatched: 13. The V gene's germline CDR1 is SGHVS and CDR2 FQNEAQ. CDR3 size: 18 residues. CDR3 protein: CASSKRGGPGVDTDTQYF. The CDR3 DNA reads TGTGCCAGCAGCAAGCGGGGGGGCCCGGGGGTGGACACAGATACGCAGTATTTT.

This clonotype was counted at least ten times. The chain's CDR3 is CASQGTVYNSPLHF. In nucleotides, the CDR3 is TGTGCCAGCCAAGGGACGGTCTATAATTCACCCCTCCACTTT. The rearrangement links TRBV2 to TRBJ1-6, with a tentative D call TRBD1 (5 bases). The CDR3 extends over 14 amino acids. Germline V lookup: CDR1 SNHLY, CDR2 FYNNEI. Trimming cost V 8 bases and J 3 bases, with 11 bases left between them.

The genes are TRBV19 and TRBJ1-2; D is unresolved. CDR1 and CDR2 from the germline V gene are LNHDA and SQIVND (reference sequence). V was shortened by 3 bases and J by 4 bases, with 9 bases between the two germline ends. The CDR3 is 13 amino acids. The CDR3 reads CASSIMESYGYTF. The CDR3 coding sequence is TGTGCCAGTAGTATTATGGAGTCCTATGGCTACACCTTC. Together with reference TRBV19 and TRBJ1-2, the CDR3 gives the full variable domain: DGGITQSPKYLFRKEGQNVTLSCEQNLNHDAMYWYRQDPGQGLRLIYYSQIVNDFQKGDIAEGYSVSREKKESFPLTVTSAQKNPTAFYLCASSIMESYGYTFGSGTRLTVV.

In this sample, this clonotype turned up many times. The chain links TRBV5-4 to TRBJ2-2; no reliable D call. The V end was cut by 4 bases, the J end by 3 bases, with 16 bases between. Germline V lookup: CDR1 SGHNT, CDR2 YYREEE (reference sequence). The CDR3 contains 16 residues. The CDR3 sequence is CASSPGPTGDTGELFF. As DNA, the CDR3 is TGTGCCAGCAGCCCTGGACCCACTGGGGACACCGGGGAGCTGTTTTTT.

This clonotype was detected only once. The rearrangement links TRBV5-1 to TRBJ2-3; D is perhaps TRBD1 (6 bases). V was cut by 8 bases and J by 6 bases, with 25 bases left in between. Per the germline V gene, CDR1 is SGHRS and CDR2 is YFSETQ. This CDR3 is built from 16 residues. CDR3 bases: TGCGCCAGTACCTTTGGGGAAGCTGGGGGCAAGGATACGCAGTATTTT. Translated: CASTFGEAGGKDTQYF.